Included here is one T cell receptor beta chain sequence, with context. The V and J ends lost 1 base and 5 bases respectively, with 15 bases between them. Germline CDR1 and CDR2: LNHDA and SQIVND (reference sequence). The CDR3 consists of 16 residues. This sample stems from a study of blood T cell repertoires in COVID-19. About the research overall: Samples of COVID-19 (acute and convalescent) were obtained from the United States, Italy and Spain.

Sequenced by immunoSEQ multiplex PCR; TCRdb stores in-frame clones only, minus some. This sample has roughly 420,000 clones, with over 75% found just once. The clonotype originates from a woman aged 30 to 39 with acute COVID-19. The sequenced sample was PBMCs or T cells enriched from blood (not recorded which). The chain couples TRBV19 to TRBJ2-1, with D perhaps TRBD2 (5 bases). Here the CDR3 DNA reads TGTGCCAGTAGTATAGCGGTTAGACCGGGAAACAATGAGCAGTTCTTC. Translated: CASSIAVRPGNNEQFF. The full variable domain, in which reference TRBV19 and TRBJ2-1 provide the parts outside the CDR3, is DGGITQSPKYLFRKEGQNVTLSCEQNLNHDAMYWYRQDPGQGLRLIYYSQIVNDFQKGDIAEGYSVSREKKESFPLTVTSAQKNPTAFYLCASSIAVRPGNNEQFFGPGTRLTVL.